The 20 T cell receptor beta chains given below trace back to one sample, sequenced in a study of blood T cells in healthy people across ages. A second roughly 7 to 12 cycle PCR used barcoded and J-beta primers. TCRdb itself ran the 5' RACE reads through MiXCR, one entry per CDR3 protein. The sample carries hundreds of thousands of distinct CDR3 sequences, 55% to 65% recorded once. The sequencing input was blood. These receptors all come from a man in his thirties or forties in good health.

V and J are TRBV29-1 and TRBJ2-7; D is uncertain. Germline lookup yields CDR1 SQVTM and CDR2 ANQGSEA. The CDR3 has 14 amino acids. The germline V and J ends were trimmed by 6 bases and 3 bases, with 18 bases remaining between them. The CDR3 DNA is TGCAGCGTCGGAGTTGTCACCCCCCGCTACGAGCAGTACTTC. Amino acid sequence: CSVGVVTPRYEQYF.

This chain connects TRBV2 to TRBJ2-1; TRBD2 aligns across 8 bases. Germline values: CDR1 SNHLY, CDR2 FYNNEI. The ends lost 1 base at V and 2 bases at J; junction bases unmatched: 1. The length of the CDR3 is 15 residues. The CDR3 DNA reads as TGTGCCAGCAGTGAAGGTAGCGGGGCCTACAATGAGCAGTTCTTC. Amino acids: CASSEGSGAYNEQFF.

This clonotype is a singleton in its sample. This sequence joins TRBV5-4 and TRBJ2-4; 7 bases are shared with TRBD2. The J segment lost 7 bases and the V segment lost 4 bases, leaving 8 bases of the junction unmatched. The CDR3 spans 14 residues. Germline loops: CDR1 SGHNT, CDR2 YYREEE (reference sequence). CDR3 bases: TGTGCCAGCAGCGGGGGGGGGACGACGAACATTCAGTACTTC. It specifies CASSGGGTTNIQYF.

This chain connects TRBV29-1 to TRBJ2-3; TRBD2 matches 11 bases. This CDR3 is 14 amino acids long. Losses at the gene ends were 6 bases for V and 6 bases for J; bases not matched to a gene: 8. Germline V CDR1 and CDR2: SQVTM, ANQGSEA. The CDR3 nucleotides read TGCAGCGTCAAGGGACTAGCGGCGGTGGATACGCAGTATTTT. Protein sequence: CSVKGLAAVDTQYF.

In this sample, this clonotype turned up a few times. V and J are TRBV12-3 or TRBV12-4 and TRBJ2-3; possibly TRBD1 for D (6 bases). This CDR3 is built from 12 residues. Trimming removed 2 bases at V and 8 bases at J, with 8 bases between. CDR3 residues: CASSLWGRTQYF. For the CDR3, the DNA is TGTGCCAGCAGTTTATGGGGGCGTACGCAGTATTTT.

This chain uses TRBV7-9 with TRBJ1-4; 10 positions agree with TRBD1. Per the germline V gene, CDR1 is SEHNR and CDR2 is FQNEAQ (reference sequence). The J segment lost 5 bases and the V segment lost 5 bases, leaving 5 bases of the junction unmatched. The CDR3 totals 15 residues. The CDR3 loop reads CASSIGTGENEKLFF. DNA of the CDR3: TGTGCCAGCAGCATCGGGACAGGGGAAAATGAAAAACTGTTTTTT.

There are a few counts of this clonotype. Here the CDR3 reads CAWDWDPSEQYF. CDR3 sequence (DNA): TGTGCCTGGGATTGGGATCCGAGTGAGCAGTACTTC. This chain joins TRBV30 and TRBJ2-5, with D uncertain. The V gene's germline CDR1 is GTSNPN and CDR2 SVGIG (reference sequence). V was clipped by 5 bases and J by 11 bases, with 18 bases between them. The CDR3 has 12 residues.

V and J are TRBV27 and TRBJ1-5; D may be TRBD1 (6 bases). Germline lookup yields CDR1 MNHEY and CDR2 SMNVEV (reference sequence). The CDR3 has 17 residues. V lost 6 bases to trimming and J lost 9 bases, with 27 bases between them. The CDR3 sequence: CASSPFSGTHLSGPQHF. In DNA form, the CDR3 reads TGTGCCAGCAGCCCGTTTTCCGGGACACACCTTTCCGGGCCCCAGCATTTT.

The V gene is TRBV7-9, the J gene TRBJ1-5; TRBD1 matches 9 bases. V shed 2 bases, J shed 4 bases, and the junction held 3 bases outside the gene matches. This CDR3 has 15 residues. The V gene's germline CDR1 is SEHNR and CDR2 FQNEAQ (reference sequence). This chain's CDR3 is CASSLTGTGNQPQHF. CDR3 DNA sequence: TGTGCCAGCAGCTTAACCGGGACAGGGAATCAGCCCCAGCATTTT.

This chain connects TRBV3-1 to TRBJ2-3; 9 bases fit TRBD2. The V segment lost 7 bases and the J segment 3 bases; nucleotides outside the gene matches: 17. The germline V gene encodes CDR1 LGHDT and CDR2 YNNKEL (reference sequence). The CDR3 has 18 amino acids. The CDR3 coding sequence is TGTGCCAGCACCCTCGGAACTAGCGGGTCCCTGAGGACAGATACGCAGTATTTT. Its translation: CASTLGTSGSLRTDTQYF.

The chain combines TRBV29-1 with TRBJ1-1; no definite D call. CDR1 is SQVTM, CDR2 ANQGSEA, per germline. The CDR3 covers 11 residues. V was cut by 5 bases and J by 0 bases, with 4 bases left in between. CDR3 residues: CSVTVNTEAFF. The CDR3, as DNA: TGCAGCGTTACGGTGAACACTGAAGCTTTCTTT.

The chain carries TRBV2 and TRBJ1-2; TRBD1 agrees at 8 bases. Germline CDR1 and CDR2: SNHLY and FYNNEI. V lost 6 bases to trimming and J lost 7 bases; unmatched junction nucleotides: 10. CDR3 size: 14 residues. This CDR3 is CASRAESGGLGYTF. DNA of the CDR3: TGTGCCAGCAGGGCAGAGTCAGGGGGCCTTGGCTACACCTTC. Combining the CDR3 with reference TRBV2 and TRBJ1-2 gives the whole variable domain EPEVTQTPSHQVTQMGQEVILRCVPISNHLYFYWYRQILGQKVEFLVSFYNNEISEKSEIFDDQFSVERPDGSNFTLKIRSTKLEDSAMYFCASRAESGGLGYTFGSGTRLTVV.

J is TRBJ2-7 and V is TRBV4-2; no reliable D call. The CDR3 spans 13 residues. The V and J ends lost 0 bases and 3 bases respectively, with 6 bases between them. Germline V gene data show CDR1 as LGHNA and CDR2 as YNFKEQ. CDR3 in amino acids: CASSQDFIYEQYF. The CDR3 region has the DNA TGTGCCAGCAGCCAAGATTTCATCTACGAGCAGTACTTC.

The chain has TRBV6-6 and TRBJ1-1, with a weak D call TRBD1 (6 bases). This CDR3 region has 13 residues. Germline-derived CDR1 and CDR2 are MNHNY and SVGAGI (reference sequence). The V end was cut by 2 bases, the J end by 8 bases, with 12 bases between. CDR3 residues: CASSYKGGTEAFF. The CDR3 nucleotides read TGTGCCAGCAGTTACAAGGGGGGCACGGAAGCTTTCTTT.

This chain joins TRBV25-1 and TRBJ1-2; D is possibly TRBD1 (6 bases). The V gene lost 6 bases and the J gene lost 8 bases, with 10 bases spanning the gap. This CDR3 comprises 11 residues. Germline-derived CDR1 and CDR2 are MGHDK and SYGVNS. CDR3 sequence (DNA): TGTGCCAGCAGCGGACAGCTCGGCTACACCTTC. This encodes CASSGQLGYTF.

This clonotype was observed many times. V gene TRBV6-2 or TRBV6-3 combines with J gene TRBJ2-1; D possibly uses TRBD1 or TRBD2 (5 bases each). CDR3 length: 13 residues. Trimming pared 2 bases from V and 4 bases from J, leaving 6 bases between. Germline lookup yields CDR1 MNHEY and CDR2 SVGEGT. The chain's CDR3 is CASSYGGYNEQFF. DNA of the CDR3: TGTGCCAGCAGTTACGGGGGATACAATGAGCAGTTCTTC.

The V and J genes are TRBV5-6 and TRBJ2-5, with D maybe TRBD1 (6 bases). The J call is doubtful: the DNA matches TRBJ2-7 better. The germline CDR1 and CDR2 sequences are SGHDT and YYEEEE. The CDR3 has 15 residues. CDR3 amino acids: CASSLRTEFINEQYF. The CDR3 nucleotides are TGTGCCAGCAGCCTACGGACAGAGTTTATAAACGAGCAGTACTTC.

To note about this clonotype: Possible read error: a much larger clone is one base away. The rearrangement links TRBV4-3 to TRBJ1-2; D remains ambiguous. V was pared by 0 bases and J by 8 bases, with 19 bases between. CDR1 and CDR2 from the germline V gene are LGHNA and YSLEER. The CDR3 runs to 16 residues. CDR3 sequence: CASSQDWGASGRGYTF. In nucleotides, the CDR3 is TGCGCCAGCAGCCAAGATTGGGGAGCCTCCGGGCGGGGCTACACCTTC.

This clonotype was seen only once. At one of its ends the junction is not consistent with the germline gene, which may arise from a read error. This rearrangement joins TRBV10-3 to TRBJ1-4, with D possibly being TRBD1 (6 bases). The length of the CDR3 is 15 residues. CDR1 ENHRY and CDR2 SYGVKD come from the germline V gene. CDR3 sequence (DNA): TGTGCCATCAGTGGAAACAGGGCAACTAATGAAGAACTGTTTTTT. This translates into CAISGNRATNEELFF.

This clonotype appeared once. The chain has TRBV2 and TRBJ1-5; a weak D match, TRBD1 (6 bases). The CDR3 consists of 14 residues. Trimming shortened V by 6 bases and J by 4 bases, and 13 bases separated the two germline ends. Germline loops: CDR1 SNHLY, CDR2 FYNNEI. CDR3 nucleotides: TGTGCCAGCAGAGATGACAGGCTGAATCAGCCCCAGCATTTT. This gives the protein CASRDDRLNQPQHF.